This T cell receptor (beta chain) is drawn from a study of T cells in localized non-small cell lung cancer. General study findings and limits: It was uninvolved adjacent lung that showed the highest T cell clonality, exceeding tumor. Longer overall survival associated with higher blood T cell density; shorter survival with higher adjacent-lung clonality.

Adjacent lung was taken at least 2 cm from the tumor margin, free of atypia. Method: immunoSEQ multiplex PCR; TCRdb's copy keeps in-frame clones and lacks some. Counted here are approximately 2,200 clones, around 37% occurring once; the ten biggest clones make up around 10%. This clone was counted a few times. Its specificity is not known. Germline CDR1 MNHGY, CDR2 SAAAGT. Trimming pared 5 bases from V and 4 bases from J, leaving 8 bases between. The CDR3 consists of 12 residues. The chain links TRBV6-8 to TRBJ1-1, with D unclear. The receptor was isolated from a female donor of 60 years or more with stage I squamous cell lung carcinoma. Sample: normal lung tissue next to the tumor, taken before any cancer treatment. CDR3 nucleotides: TGTGCCAGCAGTCCAGGATCCACTGAAGCTTTCTTT. It translates to CASSPGSTEAFF.